This passage covers 30 T cell receptor beta chains from one sample sequenced in a study of human CD8 memory T cell subsets (dated by TCRdb to 2018 to 2021). Progenitor exhausted-like memory CD8+ T cells (TPEX) were defined as CCR7+ PD-1+ TIGIT+ early differentiated memory cells with dysfunctional, exhausted-like traits. Sequencing took place on a NextSeq 550. A Human TCR Profiling Kit was used to prepare UMI-labeled 5' RACE TCRbeta libraries. Reprocessed by TCRdb, the reads give a single entry per CDR3 protein sequence, without DNA. This specimen's table enumerates approximately 10,000 distinct CDR3 sequences. The top ten constitute 15% to 25% of the sample. The sample was CD8+ T cells from PBMCs. These receptor sequences come from a human donor in good health.

The chain carries TRBV28 and TRBJ2-7; TCRdb selects TRBD2, and the lack of DNA leaves this call unchecked. The CDR3 runs 16 residues. The germline gives CDR1 MDHEN, CDR2 SYDVKM. The chain's CDR3 is CASSRPRGTTPYEQYF.

The chain is built from TRBV3-1 and TRBJ1-1. The CDR3 length is 13 residues. Germline V gene data show CDR1 as LGHDT and CDR2 as YNNKEL (reference sequence). The chain's CDR3 is CASGDSGDTEAFF.

The rearrangement joins TRBV6-1 to TRBJ1-1; with no DNA, the TCRdb D assignment of TRBD1 cannot be verified. The CDR3 totals 16 residues. The germline V gene has CDR1 MNHNS and CDR2 SASEGT. CDR3 sequence reads: CASSENRGLVNTEAFF.

The CDR3 is CASSVAGGPSNEQFF. The chain employs TRBV7-8 and TRBJ2-1; TCRdb indicates TRBD2, and absent DNA this call remains unverified. The CDR3 spans 15 residues. CDR1 and CDR2 (germline): SGHVS, FQNEAQ.

The rearrangement joins TRBV7-9 to TRBJ2-2; as DNA is missing, the TRBD1 call by TCRdb cannot be tested. The CDR3 has 15 residues. CDR1 and CDR2 (germline): SEHNR, FQNEAQ (reference sequence). This CDR3 is CASSSTGVEAGELFF.

CDR3 protein: CSVGDRGYSYEQYF. The chain recombines TRBV29-1 with TRBJ2-7; TCRdb selects TRBD1, and the lack of DNA leaves this call unchecked. This CDR3 has 14 residues. Germline CDR1 and CDR2: SQVTM and ANQGSEA.

By frequency, this clonotype is medium-sized. The rearrangement uses TRBV19 and TRBJ1-1. The CDR3 totals 15 residues. The V gene's germline CDR1 is LNHDA and CDR2 SQIVND (reference sequence). Here the CDR3 reads CASSMDLGSSTEAFF.

By frequency, this clonotype is medium-sized. The chain recombines TRBV30 with TRBJ2-7. Per germline, CDR1 GTSNPN and CDR2 SVGIG (reference sequence). The CDR3 length is 13 residues. This chain's CDR3 is CAWSVSHNYEQYF. Full variable domain (missing parts from reference TRBV30 and TRBJ2-7): SQTIHQWPATLVQPVGSPLSLECTVEGTSNPNLYWYRQAAGRGLQLLFYSVGIGQISSEVPQNLSASRPQDRQFILSSKKLLLSDSGFYLCAWSVSHNYEQYFGPGTRLTVT.

This chain joins TRBV11-2 and TRBJ1-2; TCRdb's D call of TRBD1 is untestable without DNA. This CDR3 is 15 amino acids long. CDR1 is SGHAT, CDR2 FQNNGV, per germline. CDR3 in amino acids: CASSSLRGLEGGYTF. Based on the CDR3 plus reference TRBV11-2 and TRBJ1-2, the full variable domain is EAGVAQSPRYKIIEKRQSVAFWCNPISGHATLYWYQQILGQGPKLLIQFQNNGVVDDSQLPKDRFSAERLKGVDSTLKIQPAKLEDSAVYLCASSSLRGLEGGYTFGSGTRLTVV.

J is TRBJ2-7 and V is TRBV2; absent DNA, TCRdb's TRBD2 call cannot be checked. Germline lookup yields CDR1 SNHLY and CDR2 FYNNEI. The CDR3 contains 15 residues. The CDR3 region is CASSVTSGDTYEQYF.

Measured by frequency, this clonotype is medium-sized. The gene calls are TRBV7-9 and TRBJ2-1; TCRdb outputs TRBD1, but without DNA this stays unchecked. CDR3 length: 16 residues. Germline V gene lookup returns CDR1 SEHNR and CDR2 FQNEAQ (reference sequence). The CDR3 spells CASSFVTGGAGNEQFF.

The chain is built from TRBV7-9 and TRBJ1-2; with no DNA, the TCRdb D assignment of TRBD1 cannot be verified. This CDR3 has 13 amino acids. CDR1 and CDR2 (germline): SEHNR, FQNEAQ (reference sequence). CDR3: CASSSDRRYGYTF.

J is TRBJ2-5 and V is TRBV29-1; TCRdb selects TRBD1, and the lack of DNA leaves this call unchecked. CDR3 length: 13 residues. The germline V gene encodes CDR1 SQVTM and CDR2 ANQGSEA. The CDR3 loop reads CSVDWQGSGTQYF.

The chain has TRBV12-3 or TRBV12-4 and TRBJ1-2. CDR3 size: 14 residues. This CDR3 reads CASSLSPAGSGYTF.

The chain links TRBV12-3 or TRBV12-4 to TRBJ2-5; no DNA is available, so the TRBD1 call from TCRdb remains unchecked. The CDR3 covers 16 residues. The CDR3 here is CASSPTGTGGLETQYF.

This sequence joins TRBV20-1 and TRBJ1-1. The germline V gene has CDR1 DFQATT and CDR2 SNEGSKA (reference sequence). The CDR3 has 15 amino acids. This chain's CDR3 is CSARDPAGDNTEAFF.

The J gene is TRBJ2-4, the V gene TRBV5-1. CDR1 and CDR2 from the germline V gene are SGHRS and YFSETQ. This CDR3 comprises 12 residues. The CDR3 loop is CASRGNMNIQYF.

The J gene is TRBJ2-5, the V gene TRBV20-1; TCRdb gives TRBD2 as the D gene, but with no DNA this cannot be confirmed. Looked up from germline, CDR1 is DFQATT and CDR2 is SNEGSKA (reference sequence). The CDR3 is 17 residues long. This CDR3 reads CSARDPSTSGREETQYF.

The chain uses TRBV12-3 or TRBV12-4 and TRBJ2-5; TCRdb selects TRBD1, and the lack of DNA leaves this call unchecked. The length of the CDR3 is 16 residues. CDR3 protein: CASASGDRGRKETQYF.

The V and J genes are TRBV29-1 and TRBJ1-2; the TCRdb call, TRBD1, lacks DNA for checking. CDR3 size: 13 residues. Germline CDR1 is SQVTM and CDR2 is ANQGSEA. This CDR3 reads CSVEEQGNYGYTF.

The chain couples TRBV4-1 to TRBJ1-1. The CDR3 sequence is 13 residues long. From germline, CDR1 is MGHRA and CDR2 YSYEKL. The CDR3 sequence: CASSQEAGSEAFF.

The V and J genes are TRBV9 and TRBJ2-4; TCRdb picks TRBD2, but there is no DNA to check that call. CDR1 and CDR2 from the germline V gene are SGDLS and YYNGEE. CDR3 length: 18 amino acids. CDR3 in amino acids: CASSPWGGGVGGKNIQYF.

The chain is built from TRBV4-1 and TRBJ1-4; as DNA is missing, the TRBD1 call by TCRdb cannot be tested. The CDR3 sequence is 18 residues long. CDR1 and CDR2 from the germline V gene are MGHRA and YSYEKL. CDR3 region: CASSQDRQRLGVDEKLFF.

This sequence joins TRBV4-3 and TRBJ1-3; the TRBD1 assignment by TCRdb is unverifiable without DNA. Germline CDR1 reads LGHNA; CDR2 reads YSLEER. This CDR3 region has 15 residues. CDR3 region: CASSQYRGSGNTIYF.

This chain links TRBV30 with TRBJ1-2; TCRdb reports TRBD1, a call that lacks DNA to check it against. Germline V lookup: CDR1 GTSNPN, CDR2 SVGIG (reference sequence). This CDR3 contains 13 residues. This CDR3 reads CAWSVGTGYGYTF. Using reference TRBV30 and TRBJ1-2 for the parts outside the CDR3, the full variable domain is SQTIHQWPATLVQPVGSPLSLECTVEGTSNPNLYWYRQAAGRGLQLLFYSVGIGQISSEVPQNLSASRPQDRQFILSSKKLLLSDSGFYLCAWSVGTGYGYTFGSGTRLTVV.

This clonotype is labeled medium-sized based on frequency. V and J are TRBV24-1 and TRBJ2-3. Germline CDR1 is KGHDR and CDR2 is SFDVKD. The CDR3 contains 17 residues. The CDR3 region is CATSDQEKEEGPDTQYF.

The CDR3 spells CASSMFSSANEQFF. The chain couples TRBV19 to TRBJ2-1. Per germline, CDR1 LNHDA and CDR2 SQIVND (reference sequence). This CDR3 is built from 14 residues.

The chain has TRBV29-1 and TRBJ2-7; TCRdb calls TRBD1, which cannot be checked without DNA. Germline V gene lookup returns CDR1 SQVTM and CDR2 ANQGSEA. The CDR3 is 15 residues long. The CDR3 reads CSVDGISGHPYEQYF.

This clonotype is medium-sized by frequency. The J gene is TRBJ2-1, the V gene TRBV13; TCRdb's assignment of TRBD1 cannot be checked, as there is no DNA. Germline values: CDR1 PRHDT, CDR2 FYEKMQ (reference sequence). There are 12 residues in the CDR3. The CDR3 sequence: CASSSRGGEQFF.

The V call is TRBV4-3, the J call TRBJ2-2. CDR1 LGHNA and CDR2 YSLEER come from the germline V gene. The CDR3 contains 18 residues. CDR3 region: CASSQDKPDSQGTGELFF.